This TCR beta chain originates from a study of T cell changes during pregnancy in multiple sclerosis. The protocol was immunoSEQ multiplex PCR, while the TCRdb copy is restricted to in-frame clones and leaves out a portion. The sample has about 59,000 clones; approximately 93% are singletons. CDR3 size: 15 residues. The V gene lost 0 bases and the J gene lost 5 bases, with 13 bases spanning the gap. CDR1 and CDR2 from the germline V gene are LGHNT and FRNRAP. Sequenced here: CD8+ T cells from peripheral blood mononuclear cells, sampled in the third trimester of pregnancy. The TCR sequence derives from a female donor with multiple sclerosis, enrolled in a pregnancy study. V usage is TRBV12-5 and J usage is TRBJ2-5; D gene ambiguous. CDR3 in DNA: TGTGCTAGTGGTTTGGTTCTTCCCCTAGTCGAGACCCAGTACTTC. It codes for CASGLVLPLVETQYF.